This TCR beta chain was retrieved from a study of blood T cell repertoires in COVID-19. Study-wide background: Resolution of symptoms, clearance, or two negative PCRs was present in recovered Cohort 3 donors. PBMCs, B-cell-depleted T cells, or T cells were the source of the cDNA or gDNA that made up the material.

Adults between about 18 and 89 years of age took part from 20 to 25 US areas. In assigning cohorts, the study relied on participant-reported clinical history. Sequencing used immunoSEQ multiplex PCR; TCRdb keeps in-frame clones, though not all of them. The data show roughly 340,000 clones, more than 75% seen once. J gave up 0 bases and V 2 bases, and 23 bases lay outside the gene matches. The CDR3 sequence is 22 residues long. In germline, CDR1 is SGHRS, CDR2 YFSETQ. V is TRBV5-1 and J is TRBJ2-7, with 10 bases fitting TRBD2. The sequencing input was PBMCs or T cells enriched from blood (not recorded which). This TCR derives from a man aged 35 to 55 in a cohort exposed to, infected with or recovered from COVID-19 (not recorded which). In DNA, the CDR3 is TGCGCCAGCAGCTTTGGGCTAGCGGGAGCGACGGCTATGACGGGAAGCTCCTACGAGCAGTACTTC. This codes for CASSFGLAGATAMTGSSYEQYF.